The T cell receptor beta chain under discussion was sequenced for a study of blood T cell repertoires in COVID-19. The overall study: Samples representing acute and convalescent COVID-19 were sourced from the United States, Italy and Spain. PBMCs, B-cell-depleted T cells, or T cells provided the cDNA or gDNA that made up the material.

The ends lost 1 base at V and 4 bases at J; junction bases unmatched: 1. CDR1 SGHTA and CDR2 FQGNSA come from the germline V gene. There are 15 residues in the CDR3. This clone appeared once. Participant-reported clinical history was the basis for cohort assignment. Measured with immunoSEQ multiplex PCR; TCRdb has only the in-frame clones, and not every one. The data show about 200,000 clones, roughly 83% seen once. The chain employs TRBV7-2 and TRBJ2-1, with TRBD2 matching 10 bases. The sequence derives from a man in his forties or fifties with acute COVID-19. Input material: PBMCs or T cells enriched from blood (not recorded which). Here the CDR3 DNA reads TGTGCCAGCAGCTTAGAAGCGGGGGGGTACAATGAGCAGTTCTTC. It is translated as CASSLEAGGYNEQFF.